This T cell receptor beta chain was sequenced in a study of blood T cell repertoires in COVID-19. Study overall: COVID-19 samples from acute and convalescent phases originated in the United States, Italy and Spain. PBMCs, B-cell-depleted T cells, or T cells were the source of the cDNA or gDNA that made up the material.

As originally analysed: Using reference gene primer amplification, nucleated cell counts were estimated. Method: immunoSEQ multiplex PCR; TCRdb's copy keeps in-frame clones and lacks some. V, J and clone size reflect that table, while D and trimming were determined from the DNA. The sample yields some 110,000 clones, 75% to 90% seen once. Enrolled during active infection, Seattle patients were then followed longitudinally. This sequence originates from a woman of 80 years or more with COVID-19, enrolled during active disease. Sequencing used peripheral blood.

The CDR3 region is CASSPPVGRGTYGYTF. CDR3 sequence (DNA): TGTGCCAGCAGCCCCCCTGTGGGCAGGGGGACCTATGGCTACACCTTC. The genes are TRBV7-2 and TRBJ1-2, with TRBD1 matching 7 bases. The CDR3 is 16 residues long. Germline V lookup: CDR1 SGHTA, CDR2 FQGNSA. V gave up 5 bases and J gave up 4 bases; unmatched junction bases: 13.